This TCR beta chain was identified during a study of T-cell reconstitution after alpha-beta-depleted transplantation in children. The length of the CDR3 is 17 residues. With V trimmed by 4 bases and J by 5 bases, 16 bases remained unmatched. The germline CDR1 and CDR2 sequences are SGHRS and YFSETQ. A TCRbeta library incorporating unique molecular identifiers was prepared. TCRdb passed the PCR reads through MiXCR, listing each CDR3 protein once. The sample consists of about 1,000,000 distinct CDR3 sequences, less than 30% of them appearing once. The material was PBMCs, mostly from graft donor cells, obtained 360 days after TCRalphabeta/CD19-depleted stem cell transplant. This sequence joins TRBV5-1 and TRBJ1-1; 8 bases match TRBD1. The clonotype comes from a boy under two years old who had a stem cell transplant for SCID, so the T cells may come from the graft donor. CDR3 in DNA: TGCGCCAGCAGCCGTGGACAGGGATTGGGGGCGAGGACTGAAGCTTTCTTT. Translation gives CASSRGQGLGARTEAFF.